The clone carrying this T cell receptor beta chain has more than one count but fewer than ten. Its antigen is undetermined. These data are taken from a study of OX40 agonist ivuxolimab in advanced cancers. Across the whole study: Of the participants, approximately 36% had some prior anti-PD-1, anti-PD-L1 or anti-CTLA-4 therapy, which was allowed.

General study points: CD4+ and CD8+ blood T cells expanded clonally by week 6 at 0.1 to 3.0 mg/kg. Among the least clonally expanded were partial responders at 0.1-3.0 mg/kg. In a subset of nonresponders, normalized T-cell clonal expansion was also low.

Assay: immunoSEQ multiplex PCR; the TCRdb copy retains only in-frame clones and omits some. The data hold about 65,000 clones, with around 90% observed a single time. Trimming took off 7 bases at V and 4 bases at J, with 7 bases between the two ends. Germline V lookup: CDR1 MNHNY, CDR2 SVGAGI (reference sequence). The CDR3 is 11 amino acids. Sequenced material: CD4+ or CD8+ T cells sorted from blood, taken in a trial of the OX40 agonist ivuxolimab. This clonotype originated in an adult with an advanced solid tumor such as melanoma, head and neck, liver or kidney cancer. V is TRBV6-6 and J is TRBJ1-1; D is ambiguous. This CDR3 is CASTWGTEAFF. The CDR3 DNA reads TGTGCCAGCACATGGGGCACTGAAGCTTTCTTT.